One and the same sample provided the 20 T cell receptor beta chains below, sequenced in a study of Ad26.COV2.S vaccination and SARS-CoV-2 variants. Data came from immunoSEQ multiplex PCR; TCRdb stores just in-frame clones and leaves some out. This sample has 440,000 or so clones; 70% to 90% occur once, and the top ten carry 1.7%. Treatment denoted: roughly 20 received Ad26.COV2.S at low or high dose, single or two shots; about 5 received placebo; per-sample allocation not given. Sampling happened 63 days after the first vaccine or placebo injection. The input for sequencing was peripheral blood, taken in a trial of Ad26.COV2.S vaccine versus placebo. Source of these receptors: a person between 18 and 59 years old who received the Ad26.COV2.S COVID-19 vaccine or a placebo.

Here the CDR3 DNA reads TGCGCCAGCAGCTTGTATCCGGCGAGGGGTAATTCACCCCTCCACTTT. Translated, it gives CASSLYPARGNSPLHF. This rearrangement joins TRBV5-1 to TRBJ1-6; a possible D gene is TRBD1 (5 bases). V was shortened by 1 base and J by 6 bases, with 14 bases between the two germline ends. The CDR3 consists of 16 residues. In germline, CDR1 is SGHRS, CDR2 YFSETQ.

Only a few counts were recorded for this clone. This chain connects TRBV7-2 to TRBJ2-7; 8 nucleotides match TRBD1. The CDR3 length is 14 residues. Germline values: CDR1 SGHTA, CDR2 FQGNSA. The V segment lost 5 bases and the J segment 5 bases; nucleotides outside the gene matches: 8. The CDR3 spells CASSLLGRGHEQYF. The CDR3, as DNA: TGTGCCAGCAGCCTACTTGGCAGGGGGCACGAGCAGTACTTC. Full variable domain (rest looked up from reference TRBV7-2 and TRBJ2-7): GAGVSQSPSNKVTEKGKDVELRCDPISGHTALYWYRQSLGQGLEFLIYFQGNSAPDKSGLPSDRFSAERTGGSVSTLTIQRTQQEDSAVYLCASSLLGRGHEQYFGPGTRLTVT.

The CDR3 protein is CVIRPEFSYGYTF. The CDR3 nucleotides are TGTGTTATTAGACCAGAATTCAGCTATGGCTACACCTTC. The V and J genes are TRBV30 and TRBJ1-2, with D unclear. Germline CDR1 is GTSNPN and CDR2 is SVGIG (reference sequence). The CDR3 is 13 residues long.

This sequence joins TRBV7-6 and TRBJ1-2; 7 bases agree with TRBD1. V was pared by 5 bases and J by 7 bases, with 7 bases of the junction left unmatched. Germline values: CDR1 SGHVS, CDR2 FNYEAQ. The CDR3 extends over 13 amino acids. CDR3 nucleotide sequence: TGTGCCAGCAGCAGGGGACAGTTAGGTGGCTACACCTTC. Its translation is CASSRGQLGGYTF.

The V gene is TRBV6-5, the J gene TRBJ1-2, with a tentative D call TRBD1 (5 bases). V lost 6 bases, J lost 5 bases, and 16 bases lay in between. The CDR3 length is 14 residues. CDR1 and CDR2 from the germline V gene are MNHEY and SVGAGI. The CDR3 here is CASSREDNLYGYTF. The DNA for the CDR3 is TGTGCCAGCAGCAGAGAGGACAACCTTTATGGCTACACCTTC.

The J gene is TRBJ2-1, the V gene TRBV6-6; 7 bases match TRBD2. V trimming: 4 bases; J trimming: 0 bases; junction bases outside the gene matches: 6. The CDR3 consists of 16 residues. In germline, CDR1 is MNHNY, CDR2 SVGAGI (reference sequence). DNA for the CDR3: TGTGCCAGCAGTTCCTTGTGGGGGGGCTCCTACAATGAGCAGTTCTTC. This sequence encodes CASSSLWGGSYNEQFF.

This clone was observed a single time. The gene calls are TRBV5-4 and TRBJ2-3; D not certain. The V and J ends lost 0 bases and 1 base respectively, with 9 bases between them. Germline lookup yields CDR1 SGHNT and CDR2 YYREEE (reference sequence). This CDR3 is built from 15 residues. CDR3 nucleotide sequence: TGTGCCAGCAGCTTGGGCGGAATTCGCACAGATACGCAGTATTTT. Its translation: CASSLGGIRTDTQYF.

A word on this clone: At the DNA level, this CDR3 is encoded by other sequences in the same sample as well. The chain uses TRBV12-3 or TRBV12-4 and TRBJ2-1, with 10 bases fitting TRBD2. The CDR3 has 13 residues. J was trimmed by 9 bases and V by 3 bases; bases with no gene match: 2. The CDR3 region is CASSLPSGSEQFF. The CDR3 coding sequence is TGTGCCAGCAGTTTGCCTAGCGGGAGTGAGCAGTTCTTC.

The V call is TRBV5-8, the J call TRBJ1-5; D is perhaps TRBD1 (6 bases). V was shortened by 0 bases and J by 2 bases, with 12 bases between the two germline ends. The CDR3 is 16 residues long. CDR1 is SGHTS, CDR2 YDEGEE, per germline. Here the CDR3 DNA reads TGTGCCAGCAGCTTGGTGGGCAGGGGACGCAATCAGCCCCAGCATTTT. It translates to CASSLVGRGRNQPQHF.

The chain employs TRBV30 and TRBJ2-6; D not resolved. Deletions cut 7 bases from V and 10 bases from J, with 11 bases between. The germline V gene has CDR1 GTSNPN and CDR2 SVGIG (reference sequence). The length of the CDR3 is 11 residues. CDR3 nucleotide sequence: TGTGCCTCCACCGACCTAAACGTCCTGACTTTC. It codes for CASTDLNVLTF.

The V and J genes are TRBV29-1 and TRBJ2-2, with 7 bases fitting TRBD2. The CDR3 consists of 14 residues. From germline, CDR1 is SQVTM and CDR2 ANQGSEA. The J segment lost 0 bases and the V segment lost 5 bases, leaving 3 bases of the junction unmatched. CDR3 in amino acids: CSVFGTTNTGELFF. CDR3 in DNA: TGCAGCGTTTTCGGGACTACGAACACCGGGGAGCTGTTTTTT.

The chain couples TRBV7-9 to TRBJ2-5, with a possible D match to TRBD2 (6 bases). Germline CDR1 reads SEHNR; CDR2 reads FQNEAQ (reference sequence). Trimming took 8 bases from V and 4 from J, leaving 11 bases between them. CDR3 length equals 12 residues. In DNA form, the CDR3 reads TGTGCCAGCGGGGGGTCGGGAGAGACCCAGTACTTC. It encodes CASGGSGETQYF.

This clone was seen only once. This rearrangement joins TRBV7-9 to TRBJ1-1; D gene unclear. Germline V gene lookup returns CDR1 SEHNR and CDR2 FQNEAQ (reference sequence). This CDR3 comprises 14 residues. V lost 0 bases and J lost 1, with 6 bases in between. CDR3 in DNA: TGTGCCAGCAGCTTAGCGGGGTGGAACACTGAAGCTTTCTTT. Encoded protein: CASSLAGWNTEAFF.

CDR3 region: CASSSDRPSYGYTF. The CDR3 DNA reads TGCGCCAGCAGCTCGGACAGACCATCCTATGGCTACACCTTC. The rearrangement uses TRBV5-1 and TRBJ1-2; D may be TRBD1 (6 bases). Germline CDR1 and CDR2: SGHRS and YFSETQ. Trimming left V 3 bases short and J 4 bases short, with 13 bases between. This CDR3 has 14 amino acids. Complete variable domain (other parts from reference TRBV5-1 and TRBJ1-2): KAGVTQTPRYLIKTRGQQVTLSCSPISGHRSVSWYQQTPGQGLQFLFEYFSETQRNKGNFPGRFSGRQFSNSRSEMNVSTLELGDSALYLCASSSDRPSYGYTFGSGTRLTVV.

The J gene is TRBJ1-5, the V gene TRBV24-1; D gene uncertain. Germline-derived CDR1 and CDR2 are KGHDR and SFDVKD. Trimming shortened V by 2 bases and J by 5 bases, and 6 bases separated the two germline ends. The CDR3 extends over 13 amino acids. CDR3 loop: CATSDYGHQPQHF. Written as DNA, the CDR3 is TGTGCCACCAGTGATTACGGCCATCAGCCCCAGCATTTT.

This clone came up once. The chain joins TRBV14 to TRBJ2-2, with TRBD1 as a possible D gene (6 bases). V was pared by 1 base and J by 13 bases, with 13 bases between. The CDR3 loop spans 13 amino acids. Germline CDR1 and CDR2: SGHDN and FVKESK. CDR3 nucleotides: TGTGCCAGCAGCCAAGGCAGGGGTAGGATGCTGTTTTTT. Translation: CASSQGRGRMLFF. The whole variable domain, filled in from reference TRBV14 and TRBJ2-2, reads EAGVTQFPSHSVIEKGQTVTLRCDPISGHDNLYWYRRVMGKEIKFLLHFVKESKQDESGMPNNRFLAERTGGTYSTLKVQPAELEDSGVYFCASSQGRGRMLFFGEGSRLTVL.

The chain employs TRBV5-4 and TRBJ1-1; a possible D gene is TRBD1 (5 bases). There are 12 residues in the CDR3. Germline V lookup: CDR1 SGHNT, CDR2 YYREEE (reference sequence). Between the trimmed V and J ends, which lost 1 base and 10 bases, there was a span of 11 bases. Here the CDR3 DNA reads TGTGCCAGCAGCTTGAGTAAGGGGACAGCTTTCTTT. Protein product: CASSLSKGTAFF.

The CDR3 sequence is CASSYRGEPPHEQYF. The DNA for the CDR3 is TGTGCCAGCAGTTACAGGGGGGAACCCCCCCACGAGCAGTACTTC. The rearrangement joins TRBV6-2 or TRBV6-3 to TRBJ2-7, with D possibly being TRBD1 or TRBD2 (6 bases each). Germline CDR1 and CDR2: MNHEY and SVGEGT. This CDR3 has 15 residues. V gave up 2 bases and J gave up 5 bases, with 16 bases separating them.

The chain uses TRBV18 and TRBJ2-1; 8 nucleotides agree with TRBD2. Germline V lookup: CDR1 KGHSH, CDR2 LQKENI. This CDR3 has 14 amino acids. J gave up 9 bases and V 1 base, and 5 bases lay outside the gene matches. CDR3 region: CASSPLAGKGEQFF. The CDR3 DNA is TGTGCCAGCTCACCACTAGCGGGGAAGGGTGAGCAGTTCTTC.

This CDR3 is CASSQAQVTSYEQYF. CDR3 sequence (DNA): TGTGCCAGCAGCCAAGCGCAGGTGACCTCCTACGAGCAGTACTTC. V usage is TRBV28 and J usage is TRBJ2-7; D call uncertain. The CDR3 is made up of 15 amino acids. The germline CDR1 and CDR2 sequences are MDHEN and SYDVKM. Trimming left V 6 bases short and J 0 bases short, with 15 bases between.